Given below is one T cell receptor beta chain in context. It has no known antigen specificity. There are no base qualities to consult, and no much larger clone falls within one base. Library creation used the immunoSEQ multiplex PCR assay. The multiplex PCR relied on a mix of 60 forward primers for TCR Vbeta segments and 13 reverse primers for TCR Jbeta segments. The CDR3 region of rearranged TCR beta genes was amplified from genomic DNA with a multiplex PCR assay. On the Illumina HiSeq System, the amplified TCR beta libraries were sequenced as 87-base-pair reads. The study's processing was this. A later analysis tallied tens of millions of unique TCR beta chains across the 666 repertoires, and 10 million to 11 million of those chains were shared by two or more donors. Raw reads were error-corrected and collapsed into unique sequences with a nearest-neighbor algorithm that merged closely related sequences to remove PCR and sequencing errors. To assign V, D and J gene segments, CDR3 sequences were aligned to IMGT reference sequences. For a sequence to be retained, a match of at least six nucleotides was required to both a V gene segment and a J gene segment. Rearrangements were classified as productive when the CDR3 lacked stop codons and remained in frame with V and J, and all other rearrangements were classified as non-productive. Following IMGT convention, CDR3 was defined as the stretch from the second conserved V-encoded cysteine up to the conserved J-encoded phenylalanine. Sequences without an unambiguous match to a single V gene segment were excluded from the earlier analysis of about 640 of the donors. An earlier analysis of a few hundred of the donors called V segments functional above 56.7% productive rearrangements and segregating when the between-donor standard deviation exceeded 5%. A statistical classification framework was developed to diagnose cytomegalovirus status using the catalog of TCR beta chain sequences. In a later analysis, TCR nucleotide sequences were compared against IMGT/GENE-DB human TR gene sequences so that V and J genes could be assigned. The TCRdist pipeline was used in a later analysis to assign CDR3 sequences and most-parsimonious VDJ recombination scenarios. In a later analysis, each TCR beta chain was defined by its CDR3 amino acid sequence together with its V-gene family, and reads without a unique V-gene family were excluded. A later analysis removed several hundred highly shared, low-generation-probability nucleotide sequences to deal with suspected cross-contamination and a sequencing artifact. A later analysis calculated a clonal expansion index for each public chain from normalized within-repertoire ranks of inferred template counts. A later analysis computed generation probabilities with a VDJ recombination model fitted to out-of-frame rearrangements, and checked the results against IGoR. In a later analysis, TCR-TCR, TCR-HLA and TCR-CMV co-occurrence was scored with hypergeometric tests, and a repertoire-size bias correction was applied to TCR pairs. A later analysis estimated false discovery rates by permuting HLA or CMV assignments 20 times. In a later analysis, co-occurring TCRs were grouped using DBSCAN, with TCRdist sequence similarity added in when clustering inside HLA-allele-positive subsets. For co-occurrence clustering, repertoires with fewer than 30,000 or more than 120,000 public chains were excluded, along with a handful of repertoires with anomalous nucleotide sharing. TCRdb carries this immuneACCESS record with in-frame sequences only. Its versions omit some clonotypes, under half of them owing to an unresolved V gene in the studies checked, with the rest unexplained. That table supplies the V and J calls and clone size; D and trimming were determined from the DNA. The sample has about 180,000 clones on record, roughly 82% of them singletons. More than 0.95% of the sample rests with the top ten.

The source of the sample is a study of cytomegalovirus exposure and HLA in healthy donors (dated by TCRdb to about 2017). About the study as a whole: According to an earlier analysis of several hundred of the donors, some 170 million T cells yielded 100 million or so unique TCR beta sequences and 276 Gb of sequence data. An early release covering some 640 HLA-typed donors comprised 300 to 350 gigabases of sequencing data and approximately 80 million unique TCR sequences. The genetic ancestry cluster associated with self-reported Caucasian donors included around 76% of the 300 to 450 genotyped donors. The study aimed to test whether cataloging public T cell receptors could reveal signatures of past pathogen exposure. Using immunosequencing, the study profiled T cell repertoires from about 620 subjects and related those repertoires to cytomegalovirus serostatus. A separate validation cohort of roughly 130 different subjects was used in addition to the roughly 670-subject first cohort. To predict cytomegalovirus infection status, the study brought together high-throughput TCR immunosequencing, statistical association of individual TCRs with disease status, and machine learning. In a later analysis, previously published TCR beta repertoires from 670 or so donors were re-analyzed and high-resolution HLA genotyping was added so that TCR occurrence patterns could be studied. In the later analysis, no new phenotypic data were used to find candidate immune exposures; instead, reliance was placed on TCR beta sequences and their occurrence across donors. In an earlier analysis of a few hundred of the donors, high-throughput TCR beta sequencing was used to judge whether each TCR beta V gene segment behaved as functional or pseudogenic. Alongside the repertoire data, information on donor age, sex, ethnicity and CMV serostatus was compiled. A later genetic analysis took genome-wide SNP genotypes for about three fifths of the 666 donors and used that subset as a discovery cohort. All discovery cohort repertoires had been generated using a single sequencing platform. Both class I and class II loci were covered by HLA typing, at four-digit resolution. The number of donors typed differed by locus, with roughly 629-640 for A, B, C, DRB1 and DQB1, over 500 for DQA1, 600 to 610 for DPA1, and some 470 for DPB1. Roughly 5 DR-DQ haplotypes were handled as single units for association and clustering, since linkage in the cohort was strong. On average, 235,054 unique TCR beta nucleotide sequences were sequenced per donor among more than 350 genotyped donors of the cohort, with 15% to 20% of those sequences being non-productive.

Via the germline V gene (reference sequence), CDR1 is LNHDA and CDR2 SQIVND. V is pared back by 7 bases and J by 5 bases, with 15 bases lying between the germline termini. Taken from cysteine to phenylalanine, the CDR3 has 14 residues. Of the read, only the CDR3 DNA is kept; its 42 bases are in frame from base 1. In total, roughly 670 healthy bone marrow donors made up the cohort. Cohort members were all nominally healthy when sampled, although unrecorded immune exposures were likely present. The donor tested CMV seropositive and was one of the 289 seropositive cohort members. Every donor gave a peripheral blood sample, and the peripheral blood mononuclear cells from that sample were used for TCR beta sequencing. The Qiagen DNeasy Blood Extraction Kit was used to extract genomic DNA from the blood cell samples. Broad study findings and their caveats: In a later analysis, TCR association rates were found to vary across HLA loci, with the most associated TCRs seen for DRB1 alleles and the fewest for HLA-C alleles. The earlier analysis of approximately 540 of the donors excluded approximately 17 rarely observed V segments, including chromosome 9 orphons, because counts were too low. A further reported finding was that TCR beta sequences accurately predicted the HLA-A and HLA-B alleles for most subjects in the first cohort. In a later analysis, HLA-associated TCR beta chains showed more clonal expansion and lower generation probabilities than non-associated chains that were equally common. An association between a missense DCLRE1C variant and V-gene and J-gene trimming of TCR beta chains was found in a later genetic analysis and replicated in an independent cohort. In a later analysis, about 17,000 TCR beta sequences were associated with specific HLA alleles at a false discovery rate of 0.05. When HLA alleles, especially DR and DQ, strongly co-occurred, TCR associations were difficult to assign to individual alleles. A group of highly shared sequence variants was considered likely to be a technical artifact of the sequencing pipeline. The only immune exposure information available for the cohort was CMV serostatus. In an earlier analysis of several hundred of the donors, most TCR beta V segments were observed in productive rearrangements about 87% or about 30% of the time, broadly matching IMGT annotations. The authors suggested that the approach could potentially be extended to other disease states and immunological phenotypes. In vitro tests confirmed that a few of the cytomegalovirus-associated TCR beta chains recognize cytomegalovirus antigens. Most CMV-associated TCR beta chains appeared to be HLA-restricted in a later analysis, and the HLA associations seemed to be driven largely by CMV exposure. Linkage disequilibrium might explain the correlated functional status among segregating V segments, but an unknown experimental factor could not be ruled out. According to a later analysis, parvovirus B19, influenza, CMV and Epstein-Barr virus appeared linked to several top co-occurrence clusters. Compared with the roughly 670-donor mean, donors in an Asian-associated ancestry cluster had fewer N-insertions in productive TCRs, according to a later genetic analysis. Because the 87-base-pair reads could not distinguish some IMGT-functional V segments, including TRBV6-2 and TRBV6-3, those segments were excluded. A total of fewer than 200 TCR beta chains were listed by the study as associated with cytomegalovirus. Cytomegalovirus status was reported to be diagnosed by the classifier with high specificity and sensitivity in both the original and validation cohorts. The presence/absence analyses assumed that sequencing depth was roughly uniform across donors, and that assumption may not be true. This cohort had only TCR beta chains sequenced, and the lack of alpha or paired-chain data limited which features could be detected. While some public TCRs were present in many individuals, most TCR sequences turned up only very rarely across donors. Because HLA typing was unavailable for some donors at each locus, only the typed subset was used in association tests.

Sequencing was carried out using PBMCs. The sequence joins TRBV19 to TRBJ1-5; the D gene is possibly TRBD1, with 5 bases matching. This sequence was found in a girl aged 2-15 years in good health and CMV-seropositive. The CDR3 region reads CASNSGTRYQPQHF. The nucleotide sequence reads TGTGCCAGTAACTCCGGGACTCGATATCAGCCCCAGCATTTT.